The 20 T cell receptor beta chains given below trace back to one sample, sequenced in a study of shared clonotypes between healthy human individuals. Profiling relied on immunoSEQ multiplex PCR, and the TCRdb table lists in-frame clones only, not all of them. In the table there are roughly 810,000 clones, approximately 96% of which are singletons. The naive CD8 population came from CD45RO-negative cells selected for CCR7, without terminally differentiated effector memory CD45RA+ cells. The source material was naive CD8+ T cells sorted from blood. These receptors were collected from a young man in good health.

The chain joins TRBV9 to TRBJ2-7, with 7 nucleotides matching TRBD2. Germline CDR1 and CDR2: SGDLS and YYNGEE. The CDR3 consists of 15 residues. Unmatched junction bases numbered 8, after V lost 3 bases and J lost 2 bases. This CDR3 reads CASSAYPSGAYEQYF. The CDR3, as DNA: TGTGCCAGCAGCGCCTACCCTAGCGGTGCCTACGAGCAGTACTTC.

The chain links TRBV29-1 to TRBJ1-3, with D perhaps TRBD1 (5 bases). Germline loops: CDR1 SQVTM, CDR2 ANQGSEA. Trimming shortened V by 4 bases and J by 2 bases, and 9 bases separated the two germline ends. The CDR3 runs 13 residues. In DNA, the CDR3 is TGCAGCGTTGTGACAGCGACTGGAAACACCATATATTTT. Translation gives CSVVTATGNTIYF.

V gene TRBV4-1 combines with J gene TRBJ2-3; the match to TRBD1 covers 9 bases. The junction had 5 bases not matched to a gene; V was cut back by 3 bases and J by 4 bases. Germline assignment: CDR1 MGHRA and CDR2 YSYEKL. This CDR3 is 15 amino acids long. The DNA of the CDR3 is TGCGCCAGCAGCCAGCCGGGACAGGGAGCAGATACGCAGTATTTT. This encodes CASSQPGQGADTQYF.

The chain uses TRBV2 and TRBJ1-5; D might be TRBD1 (5 bases). This CDR3 is 18 amino acids long. V shed 4 bases and J shed 0 bases, with 19 bases lying between them. Germline assignment: CDR1 SNHLY and CDR2 FYNNEI. The DNA for the CDR3 is TGTGCCAGCAGTGCCGCGGGGGGGGAGACCTATAGCAATCAGCCCCAGCATTTT. Translated: CASSAAGGETYSNQPQHF.

The chain couples TRBV28 to TRBJ2-2, with D perhaps matching TRBD2 (5 bases). The V gene's germline CDR1 is MDHEN and CDR2 SYDVKM. Trimming took off 6 bases at V and 7 bases at J, with 12 bases between the two ends. The CDR3 extends over 13 amino acids. In nucleotides, the CDR3 is TGTGCCAGCAGAGCGGAAAGTTACGGGGAGCTGTTTTTT. Its translation is CASRAESYGELFF.

Only one count was recorded for this clone. The J gene is TRBJ1-3, the V gene TRBV15; TRBD1 aligns across 9 bases. CDR3 length equals 15 residues. V shed 0 bases, J shed 8 bases, and the junction held 5 bases outside the gene matches. Per germline, CDR1 LNHNV and CDR2 YYDKDF (reference sequence). The CDR3 sequence: CATSRERDRVDTIYF. CDR3 sequence (DNA): TGTGCCACCAGCAGAGAAAGGGACAGGGTGGACACCATATATTTT.

The chain recombines TRBV28 with TRBJ1-3; possible D gene TRBD1, 6 bases. The CDR3 is made up of 16 amino acids. V lost 3 bases, J lost 1 base, and 13 bases lay in between. The germline gives CDR1 MDHEN, CDR2 SYDVKM. The DNA of the CDR3 is TGTGCCAGCAGTTTGAGGGGGACGTGGTCTGGAAACACCATATATTTT. Translated, it gives CASSLRGTWSGNTIYF.

The genes are TRBV6-5 and TRBJ1-2; D uncertain. The CDR3 is 15 residues long. Germline values: CDR1 MNHEY, CDR2 SVGAGI. V lost 0 bases and J 8 bases, leaving 16 bases between the germline ends. This CDR3 is CASSYSELLEEGYTF. Written as DNA, the CDR3 is TGTGCCAGCAGTTACTCGGAGCTCCTCGAGGAAGGCTACACCTTC.

The chain carries TRBV6-1 and TRBJ2-7; perhaps TRBD2 as D (6 bases). The CDR3 is 14 residues long. V was shortened by 7 bases and J by 0 bases, with 13 bases between the two germline ends. The germline gives CDR1 MNHNS, CDR2 SASEGT. CDR3 nucleotide sequence: TGTGCCAGCAAAAGGGACTGGAGCTCCTACGAGCAGTACTTC. Its protein product is CASKRDWSSYEQYF.

The chain carries TRBV30 and TRBJ2-7; perhaps TRBD2 as D (5 bases). V lost 5 bases and J lost 9, with 14 bases in between. The germline V gene has CDR1 GTSNPN and CDR2 SVGIG (reference sequence). This CDR3 is 11 amino acids long. For the CDR3, the DNA is TGTGCCTGGGGAGGCACCGGAGTGCAGTACTTC. The encoded protein is CAWGGTGVQYF.

This rearrangement joins TRBV5-8 to TRBJ2-7, with a possible D match to TRBD1 (5 bases). V was shortened by 1 base and J by 3 bases, with 8 bases between the two germline ends. There are 13 residues in the CDR3. CDR1 and CDR2 (germline): SGHTS, YDEGEE. The CDR3 coding sequence is TGTGCCAGCAGCTTGTCAGGGAACTACGAGCAGTACTTC. Its translation is CASSLSGNYEQYF.

The chain is built from TRBV5-4 and TRBJ2-7; 10 nucleotides align to TRBD2. From germline, CDR1 is SGHNT and CDR2 YYREEE (reference sequence). J gave up 5 bases and V 0 bases, and 5 bases lay outside the gene matches. The CDR3 has 15 amino acids. As DNA, the CDR3 is TGTGCCAGCAGCTTGGGGCCAGCGGGAGGGAACGAGCAGTACTTC. It encodes CASSLGPAGGNEQYF.

The chain uses TRBV7-9 and TRBJ2-7; unclear D gene. Germline assignment: CDR1 SEHNR and CDR2 FQNEAQ (reference sequence). V was cut by 3 bases and J by 2 bases, with 8 bases left in between. This CDR3 has 13 amino acids. The CDR3 region is CASSFTVAYEQYF. DNA for the CDR3: TGTGCCAGCAGCTTTACGGTCGCCTACGAGCAGTACTTC.

The chain carries TRBV7-6 and TRBJ2-1; 11 nucleotides match TRBD1. V dropped 0 bases and J dropped 10; count of bases not matched to a gene: 8. Germline values: CDR1 SGHVS, CDR2 FNYEAQ. This CDR3 is built from 16 residues. CDR3 in amino acids: CASSLASWTGGAEQFF. CDR3 bases: TGTGCCAGCAGCTTAGCCTCATGGACAGGGGGCGCCGAGCAGTTCTTC.

This clone occurred once. The chain carries TRBV10-3 and TRBJ2-1, with D tentatively TRBD2 (6 bases). CDR1 ENHRY and CDR2 SYGVKD come from the germline V gene. Trimming left V 0 bases short and J 7 bases short, with 13 bases between. This CDR3 is 15 amino acids long. The CDR3 here is CAISESEGRGNEQFF. The CDR3 DNA reads TGTGCCATCAGTGAGTCAGAGGGCCGGGGGAATGAGCAGTTCTTC.

V and J are TRBV27 and TRBJ2-3, with 8 bases matching TRBD1. The CDR3 contains 14 residues. Germline V gives CDR1 MNHEY, CDR2 SMNVEV (reference sequence). Trimming at V came to 5 bases and at J to 4 bases, leaving 5 bases not matched to a gene. The CDR3 region has the DNA TGTGCCAGCAGTCCCAGGGGGCGGGCAGATACGCAGTATTTT. Its translation: CASSPRGRADTQYF.

CDR3 sequence reads: CASSLLETGELFF. In DNA, the CDR3 is TGTGCCAGCAGTCTACTAGAGACCGGGGAGCTGTTTTTT. The chain couples TRBV28 to TRBJ2-2; TRBD2 is a possible D gene (5 bases). CDR3 length equals 13 residues. V lost 5 bases to trimming and J lost 5 bases, with 9 bases between them. Germline loops: CDR1 MDHEN, CDR2 SYDVKM.

The rearrangement joins TRBV27 to TRBJ2-3, with 11 bases identical to TRBD2. This CDR3 is built from 15 residues. J lost 6 bases, V lost 2 bases, and 4 bases had no gene match. In germline, CDR1 is MNHEY, CDR2 SMNVEV (reference sequence). The CDR3 DNA is TGTGCCAGCAGTTTACTAGCGGGAGGTGGTGATACGCAGTATTTT. Its protein product is CASSLLAGGGDTQYF.

The rearrangement joins TRBV10-1 to TRBJ2-2; D tentatively reads TRBD1 or TRBD2 (5 bases each). Trimming removed 1 base from V and 10 bases from J, with 28 bases in between. CDR3 length: 19 amino acids. CDR1 is WNHNN and CDR2 is SYGVQD in the germline V gene (reference sequence). The CDR3 coding sequence is TGCGCCAGCAGTGAGTTGAGCGGACCAAACCTACGAGGGGCACCGGAGCTGTTTTTT. Its translation: CASSELSGPNLRGAPELFF.

This CDR3 reads CASSLALSYEQYF. In nucleotides, the CDR3 is TGTGCCAGCAGCTTGGCTCTAAGCTACGAGCAGTACTTC. V is TRBV5-6 and J is TRBJ2-7; the D is unclear. The germline CDR1 and CDR2 sequences are SGHDT and YYEEEE. This CDR3 comprises 13 residues. The ends were cut back, 0 bases at V and 3 bases at J, with 7 bases in the middle.